These 31 T cell receptor beta chains originate from one sample sequenced in a study of shared clonotypes between healthy human individuals. TCRdb's table, derived via immunoSEQ multiplex PCR, lists solely in-frame clones and lacks some. The repertoire holds about 820,000 clones, with 90% to 95% as singletons. Terminally differentiated effector memory CD45RA+ cells were excluded from the naive CD8 cells, which were CD45RO-negative and positively selected for CCR7. Input material: naive CD8+ T cells sorted from blood. Receptors originate from a man aged 30 to 39 in good health.

V gene TRBV19 combines with J gene TRBJ1-2, with D possibly being TRBD1 (6 bases). The CDR3 consists of 16 residues. The V end lost 4 bases, the J end lost 3 bases, and 18 bases lay between the germline ends. CDR1 and CDR2 (germline): LNHDA, SQIVND (reference sequence). This chain's CDR3 is CASSTHLGGFDYGYTF. The CDR3 DNA is TGTGCCAGTAGTACCCATTTAGGGGGTTTTGACTATGGCTACACCTTC.

The chain combines TRBV5-6 with TRBJ2-1; D is unclear. The CDR3 contains 12 residues. In germline, CDR1 is SGHDT, CDR2 YYEEEE. The ends were cut back, 3 bases at V and 7 bases at J, with 8 bases in the middle. The CDR3 bases are TGTGCCAGCAGCTCAATGGGGAATGAGCAGTTCTTC. Amino acid sequence: CASSSMGNEQFF.

The rearrangement uses TRBV29-1 and TRBJ2-1; D is undetermined. The CDR3 has 15 amino acids. The V end was cut by 3 bases, the J end by 0 bases, with 12 bases between. In germline, CDR1 is SQVTM, CDR2 ANQGSEA. This CDR3 is CSVDASASSYNEQFF. The CDR3 DNA reads TGCAGCGTTGACGCGTCTGCGAGCTCCTACAATGAGCAGTTCTTC.

About this clone itself: The sample carries other DNA sequences with the same CDR3. The chain recombines TRBV5-1 with TRBJ2-7, with 8 positions matching TRBD1. CDR3 size: 14 residues. Germline V gene sequence: CDR1 SGHRS, CDR2 YFSETQ. V dropped 4 bases and J dropped 4; count of bases not matched to a gene: 7. CDR3 in amino acids: CASSLDRATYEQYF. DNA of the CDR3: TGCGCCAGCAGCCTGGACAGGGCGACGTACGAGCAGTACTTC.

This rearrangement joins TRBV6-5 to TRBJ2-7; D unclear. The germline V gene encodes CDR1 MNHEY and CDR2 SVGAGI. Trimming shortened V by 5 bases and J by 2 bases, and 7 bases separated the two germline ends. The CDR3 consists of 12 residues. CDR3 nucleotide sequence: TGTGCCAGCAGTACATCTGCCTACGAGCAGTACTTC. It yields the protein CASSTSAYEQYF.

The V call is TRBV7-9, the J call TRBJ1-1; no definite D call. This CDR3 is built from 14 residues. Germline assignment: CDR1 SEHNR and CDR2 FQNEAQ (reference sequence). Deletions cut 5 bases from V and 5 bases from J, with 15 bases between. The CDR3 sequence: CASSRYPVGTEAFF. The CDR3 DNA reads as TGTGCCAGCAGCAGGTACCCCGTCGGGACTGAAGCTTTCTTT. Combining the CDR3 with reference TRBV7-9 and TRBJ1-1 gives the whole variable domain DTGVSQNPRHKITKRGQNVTFRCDPISEHNRLYWYRQTLGQGPEFLTYFQNEAQLEKSRLLSDRFSAERPKGSFSTLEIQRTEQGDSAMYLCASSRYPVGTEAFFGQGTRLTVV.

The CDR3 here is CASSPPQRSYEQYF. The DNA for the CDR3 is TGTGCCAGCAGCCCCCCCCAGCGGTCATACGAGCAGTACTTC. The chain combines TRBV2 with TRBJ2-7, with D perhaps matching TRBD2 (5 bases). This CDR3 has 14 residues. The V and J ends lost 6 bases and 4 bases respectively, with 16 bases between them. Germline CDR1 reads SNHLY; CDR2 reads FYNNEI.

This chain uses TRBV9 with TRBJ2-1; D gene ambiguous. Germline V lookup: CDR1 SGDLS, CDR2 YYNGEE. The CDR3 has 15 amino acids. Trimming took off 0 bases at V and 3 bases at J, with 10 bases between the two ends. CDR3 nucleotide sequence: TGTGCCAGCAGCGTAGCTGTGAGTGACTACAATGAGCAGTTCTTC. This translates into CASSVAVSDYNEQFF. Supplemented by reference TRBV9 and TRBJ2-1, the full variable domain reads DSGVTQTPKHLITATGQRVTLRCSPRSGDLSVYWYQQSLDQGLQFLIQYYNGEERAKGNILERFSAQQFPDLHSELNLSSLELGDSALYFCASSVAVSDYNEQFFGPGTRLTVL.

The table lists this clone with a count of one. The chain recombines TRBV9 with TRBJ2-1, with TRBD2 identical over 7 bases. The CDR3 runs to 14 residues. Germline V lookup: CDR1 SGDLS, CDR2 YYNGEE. With 3 bases clipped from V and 6 bases from J, the junction kept 6 bases outside the gene matches. The CDR3 spells CASSGGLESNEQFF. The DNA for the CDR3 is TGTGCCAGCAGCGGAGGACTAGAGTCCAATGAGCAGTTCTTC.

The rearrangement links TRBV7-6 to TRBJ2-3; D is undetermined. The CDR3 is made up of 19 amino acids. In germline, CDR1 is SGHVS, CDR2 FNYEAQ. V lost 1 base to trimming and J lost 0 bases, with 20 bases between them. DNA of the CDR3: TGTGCCAGCAGCTTAGTATCCAGGTCCTTAGTCCTTAGCACAGATACGCAGTATTTT. Translated, it gives CASSLVSRSLVLSTDTQYF.

This sequence joins TRBV27 and TRBJ1-2, with a weak D call TRBD1 (5 bases). The CDR3 totals 17 residues. Germline assignment: CDR1 MNHEY and CDR2 SMNVEV (reference sequence). Trimming removed 2 bases from V and 5 bases from J, with 21 bases in between. This CDR3 is CASSLNGQGAVLYGYTF. The CDR3 DNA reads as TGTGCCAGCAGTTTAAATGGCCAGGGAGCTGTGTTGTATGGCTACACCTTC.

This chain connects TRBV7-9 to TRBJ2-1; 10 bases match TRBD1. J lost 13 bases, V lost 0 bases, and 15 bases had no gene match. CDR1 is SEHNR and CDR2 is FQNEAQ in the germline V gene (reference sequence). The CDR3 contains 17 residues. CDR3 residues: CASSLATGTGDMWGQFF. The CDR3 nucleotides read TGTGCCAGCAGCTTAGCCACGGGGACAGGGGATATGTGGGGACAGTTCTTC.

This chain links TRBV5-4 with TRBJ2-3; perhaps TRBD1 as D (5 bases). The CDR3 has 15 residues. Per the germline V gene, CDR1 is SGHNT and CDR2 is YYREEE (reference sequence). Between the trimmed V and J ends, which lost 4 bases and 4 bases, there was a span of 16 bases. CDR3 DNA: TGTGCCAGCAGCATTCAGGGTGGTTCGCCAGATACGCAGTATTTT. Encoded protein: CASSIQGGSPDTQYF.

The chain joins TRBV6-4 to TRBJ2-1; 8 nucleotides agree with TRBD2. The CDR3 totals 14 residues. Unmatched junction bases numbered 7, after V lost 8 bases and J lost 4 bases. Per the germline V gene, CDR1 is MRHNA and CDR2 is SNTAGT. The CDR3 sequence: CASSPAGEYNEQFF. The CDR3 DNA reads TGTGCCAGCTCTCCAGCGGGAGAGTACAATGAGCAGTTCTTC.

V usage is TRBV7-6 and J usage is TRBJ2-2; no clear D gene. Germline V CDR1 and CDR2: SGHVS, FNYEAQ. Trimming cost V 1 base and J 5 bases, with 8 bases left between them. The CDR3 runs 14 residues. The CDR3 here is CASSLGGRTGELFF. DNA of the CDR3: TGTGCCAGCAGCTTAGGAGGAAGGACCGGGGAGCTGTTTTTT.

V is TRBV7-9 and J is TRBJ1-2, with D hard to call. The V end was cut by 3 bases, the J end by 3 bases, with 11 bases between. The length of the CDR3 is 14 residues. Germline V gene sequence: CDR1 SEHNR, CDR2 FQNEAQ (reference sequence). The CDR3 nucleotides read TGTGCCAGCAGCTTGGCAAGAGACTACTATGGCTACACCTTC. Translating it yields CASSLARDYYGYTF.

The V gene is TRBV28, the J gene TRBJ2-1; 7 bases agree with TRBD2. The CDR3 consists of 17 residues. From germline, CDR1 is MDHEN and CDR2 SYDVKM. V trimming: 5 bases; J trimming: 7 bases; junction bases outside the gene matches: 17. The CDR3 protein is CASSPPLGAGAYNEQFF. In DNA, the CDR3 is TGTGCCAGCAGTCCTCCTCTAGGGGCGGGAGCTTATAATGAGCAGTTCTTC.

This chain joins TRBV6-4 and TRBJ2-3, with 11 nucleotides matching TRBD2. Germline lookup yields CDR1 MRHNA and CDR2 SNTAGT. Trimming took 5 bases from V and 1 from J; bases not matched to a gene: 8. The CDR3 sequence is 17 residues long. The CDR3 sequence is CASSSTTLAGGTDTQYF. CDR3 coding DNA: TGTGCCAGCAGTTCAACCACACTAGCGGGAGGCACAGATACGCAGTATTTT.

Concerning this clone itself: Additional DNA sequences in this sample encode the identical CDR3. The chain links TRBV4-1 to TRBJ1-5; D is uncertain. Germline CDR1 is MGHRA and CDR2 is YSYEKL. The CDR3 totals 13 residues. With 1 base removed from V and 2 bases from J, the gap between germline ends came to 3 bases. The CDR3 is CASSQVGNQPQHF. The CDR3 nucleotides read TGCGCCAGCAGCCAAGTTGGCAATCAGCCCCAGCATTTT.

The chain has TRBV15 and TRBJ2-1; D remains unclear. The CDR3 runs 17 residues. Trimming left V 1 base short and J 4 bases short, with 17 bases between. The germline V gene encodes CDR1 LNHNV and CDR2 YYDKDF (reference sequence). The CDR3 region is CATSRVGPAPEYNEQFF. CDR3 DNA: TGTGCCACCAGCAGAGTCGGGCCAGCGCCAGAGTACAATGAGCAGTTCTTC.

V is TRBV5-5 and J is TRBJ2-3; possible D gene TRBD2, 5 bases. V shed 2 bases and J shed 0 bases, with 7 bases lying between them. Germline CDR1 and CDR2: SGHKS and YYEKEE (reference sequence). CDR3 length equals 14 residues. CDR3: CASSLGGSTDTQYF. The CDR3 DNA sequence: TGTGCCAGCAGCTTAGGAGGAAGCACAGATACGCAGTATTTT. Complete variable domain (other parts from reference TRBV5-5 and TRBJ2-3): DAGVTQSPTHLIKTRGQQVTLRCSPISGHKSVSWYQQVLGQGPQFIFQYYEKEERGRGNFPDRFSARQFPNYSSELNVNALLLGDSALYLCASSLGGSTDTQYFGPGTRLTVL.

The gene calls are TRBV11-2 and TRBJ1-2; the D gene is possibly TRBD1 (5 bases). V was trimmed by 3 bases and J by 0 bases, leaving 23 bases between them. The CDR3 has 19 residues. From germline, CDR1 is SGHAT and CDR2 FQNNGV. Written as DNA, the CDR3 is TGTGCCAGCAGCTTCAATCTTTTAGGGGCAGGATTAGCTAACTATGGCTACACCTTC. Protein: CASSFNLLGAGLANYGYTF. Drawing the rest from reference TRBV11-2 and TRBJ1-2, the complete variable domain is EAGVAQSPRYKIIEKRQSVAFWCNPISGHATLYWYQQILGQGPKLLIQFQNNGVVDDSQLPKDRFSAERLKGVDSTLKIQPAKLEDSAVYLCASSFNLLGAGLANYGYTFGSGTRLTVV.

The gene calls are TRBV7-9 and TRBJ1-1; TRBD1 might be the D (6 bases). The CDR3 sequence is 15 residues long. The germline V gene encodes CDR1 SEHNR and CDR2 FQNEAQ (reference sequence). V shed 5 bases and J shed 2 bases, with 15 bases lying between them. The CDR3, as DNA: TGTGCCAGCAGCCCCCCCGAAGGGGGTAACACTGAAGCTTTCTTT. Protein sequence: CASSPPEGGNTEAFF.

This clone was recorded only once. This chain's CDR3 is CASSQEQVGAYGGYTF. The CDR3 DNA reads as TGCGCCAGCAGCCAAGAACAGGTCGGGGCCTATGGAGGCTACACCTTC. The chain has TRBV4-1 and TRBJ1-2, with TRBD1 as a possible D gene (5 bases). Looked up from germline, CDR1 is MGHRA and CDR2 is YSYEKL. This CDR3 comprises 16 residues. Trimming shortened V by 0 bases and J by 8 bases, and 19 bases separated the two germline ends.

The chain employs TRBV7-2 and TRBJ2-1; 9 bases are a match to TRBD2. Germline CDR1 reads SGHTA; CDR2 reads FQGNSA. CDR3 size: 17 residues. J gave up 2 bases and V 3 bases, and 8 bases lay outside the gene matches. The chain's CDR3 is CASSFSSGRSPYNEQFF. The DNA for the CDR3 is TGTGCCAGCAGCTTCTCCAGCGGGAGGTCCCCCTACAATGAGCAGTTCTTC. Full variable domain (remainder filled in from reference TRBV7-2 and TRBJ2-1): GAGVSQSPSNKVTEKGKDVELRCDPISGHTALYWYRQSLGQGLEFLIYFQGNSAPDKSGLPSDRFSAERTGGSVSTLTIQRTQQEDSAVYLCASSFSSGRSPYNEQFFGPGTRLTVL.

This chain joins TRBV10-3 and TRBJ2-1; 7 nucleotides align to TRBD2. After removal of 2 bases from V and 3 bases from J, the junction contained 7 bases not matched to a gene. The germline CDR1 and CDR2 sequences are ENHRY and SYGVKD. The CDR3 has 16 residues. CDR3 residues: CAISEAGASGYNEQFF. As DNA, the CDR3 is TGTGCCATCAGTGAGGCTGGGGCTAGCGGCTACAATGAGCAGTTCTTC.

This clone showed up just once. V gene TRBV4-1 combines with J gene TRBJ1-1, with D perhaps matching TRBD1 (5 bases). Trimming removed 7 bases at V and 0 bases at J, with 9 bases between. This CDR3 contains 13 residues. CDR1 and CDR2 from the germline V gene are MGHRA and YSYEKL. The CDR3 is CASTGGLNTEAFF. Written as DNA, the CDR3 is TGCGCCAGCACCGGGGGTTTGAACACTGAAGCTTTCTTT.

The chain recombines TRBV7-9 with TRBJ2-7; tentatively, D is TRBD2 (5 bases). The CDR3 contains 16 residues. The ends were cut back, 0 bases at V and 3 bases at J, with 15 bases in the middle. Per the germline V gene, CDR1 is SEHNR and CDR2 is FQNEAQ (reference sequence). CDR3 DNA sequence: TGTGCCAGCAGCTTAGCTCTGCCTAGCATCGACTACGAGCAGTACTTC. Its translation is CASSLALPSIDYEQYF. Full variable domain (outside the CDR3, taken from reference TRBV7-9 and TRBJ2-7): DTGVSQNPRHKITKRGQNVTFRCDPISEHNRLYWYRQTLGQGPEFLTYFQNEAQLEKSRLLSDRFSAERPKGSFSTLEIQRTEQGDSAMYLCASSLALPSIDYEQYFGPGTRLTVT.

The chain is built from TRBV6-5 and TRBJ2-2, with D hard to call. CDR3 length: 11 amino acids. CDR1 is MNHEY, CDR2 SVGAGI, per germline. V was cut by 5 bases and J by 8 bases, with 6 bases left in between. The CDR3 nucleotides read TGTGCCAGCAGTAAATCTGGGGAGCTGTTTTTT. Its protein is CASSKSGELFF.

The chain carries TRBV27 and TRBJ2-7; 8 nucleotides agree with TRBD2. J lost 4 bases, V lost 10 bases, and 9 bases had no gene match. Per germline, CDR1 MNHEY and CDR2 SMNVEV (reference sequence). The CDR3 is 13 residues long. The CDR3 sequence is CATQVGLGYEQYF. In DNA form, the CDR3 reads TGTGCCACCCAGGTGGGACTAGGTTACGAGCAGTACTTC.

The chain joins TRBV27 to TRBJ2-5; a weak D match, TRBD1 (5 bases). CDR1 and CDR2 (germline): MNHEY, SMNVEV (reference sequence). CDR3 size: 15 residues. V lost 3 bases, J lost 3 bases, and 14 bases lay in between. The CDR3 nucleotides read TGTGCCAGCAGTTTCGTGGCCGGCAGGGAAGAGACCCAGTACTTC. It encodes CASSFVAGREETQYF.